This record looks at one TCR beta chain sequence and its context. The target antigen is unknown. The sample belongs to a study of OX40 agonist ivuxolimab in advanced cancers. Study as a whole: Dose-escalation patients suffered from hepatocellular carcinoma, melanoma, renal cell or head and neck cancer. Overall study results and limits: Circulating CD4+ and CD8+ T cells showed clonal expansion by week 6 at 0.1 to 3.0 mg/kg.

The assay was immunoSEQ multiplex PCR, and TCRdb's table has in-frame clones only and misses some. The sample includes around 83,000 clones, about 89% of them seen just once. Germline V gene data show CDR1 as MDHEN and CDR2 as SYDVKM. V was shortened by 10 bases and J by 7 bases, with 22 bases between the two germline ends. The CDR3 has 15 amino acids. The sample in question was CD4+ or CD8+ T cells sorted from blood, obtained in a trial of the OX40 agonist ivuxolimab. The TCR sequence derives from an adult with an advanced solid tumor such as melanoma, head and neck, liver or kidney cancer. The J gene is TRBJ1-4, the V gene TRBV28; weak D call: TRBD1 (5 bases). DNA for the CDR3: TGTGCCATTTCGACCTCCGGGACTATTGGTGAAAAACTGTTTTTT. Amino acids: CAISTSGTIGEKLFF.